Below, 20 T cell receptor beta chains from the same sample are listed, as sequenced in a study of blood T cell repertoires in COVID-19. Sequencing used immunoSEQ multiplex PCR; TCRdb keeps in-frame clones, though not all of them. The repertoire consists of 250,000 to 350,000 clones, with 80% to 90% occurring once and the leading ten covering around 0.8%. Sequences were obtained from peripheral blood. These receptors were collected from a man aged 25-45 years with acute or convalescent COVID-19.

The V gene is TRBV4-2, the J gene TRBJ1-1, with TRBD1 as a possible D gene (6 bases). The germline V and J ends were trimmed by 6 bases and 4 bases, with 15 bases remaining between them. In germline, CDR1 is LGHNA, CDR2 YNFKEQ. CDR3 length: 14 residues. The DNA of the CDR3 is TGTGCCAGCAGGACCCTACAGGGTGGCACTGAAGCTTTCTTT. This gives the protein CASRTLQGGTEAFF.

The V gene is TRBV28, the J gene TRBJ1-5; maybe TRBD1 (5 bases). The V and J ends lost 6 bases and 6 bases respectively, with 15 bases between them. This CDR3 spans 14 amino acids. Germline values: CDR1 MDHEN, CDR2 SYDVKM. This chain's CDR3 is CASRPPGSPQPQHF. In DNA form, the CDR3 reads TGTGCCAGCAGACCTCCAGGGTCCCCTCAGCCCCAGCATTTT.

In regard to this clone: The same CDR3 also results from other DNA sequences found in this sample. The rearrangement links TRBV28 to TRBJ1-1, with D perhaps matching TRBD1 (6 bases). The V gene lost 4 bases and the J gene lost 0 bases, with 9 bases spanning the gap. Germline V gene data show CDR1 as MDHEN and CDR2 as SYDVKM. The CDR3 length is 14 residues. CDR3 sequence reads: CASSSTGLNTEAFF. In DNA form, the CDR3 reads TGTGCCAGCAGTTCGACAGGCTTGAACACTGAAGCTTTCTTT. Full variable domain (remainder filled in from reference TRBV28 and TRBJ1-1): DVKVTQSSRYLVKRTGEKVFLECVQDMDHENMFWYRQDPGLGLRLIYFSYDVKMKEKGDIPEGYSVSREKKERFSLILESASTNQTSMYLCASSSTGLNTEAFFGQGTRLTVV.

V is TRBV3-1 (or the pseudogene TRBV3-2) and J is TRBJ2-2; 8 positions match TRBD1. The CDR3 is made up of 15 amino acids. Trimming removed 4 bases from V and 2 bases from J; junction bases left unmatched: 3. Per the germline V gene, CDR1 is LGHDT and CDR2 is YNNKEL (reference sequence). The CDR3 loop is CASSPDRANTGELFF. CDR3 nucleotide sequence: TGTGCCAGCAGCCCGGACAGGGCTAACACCGGGGAGCTGTTTTTT.

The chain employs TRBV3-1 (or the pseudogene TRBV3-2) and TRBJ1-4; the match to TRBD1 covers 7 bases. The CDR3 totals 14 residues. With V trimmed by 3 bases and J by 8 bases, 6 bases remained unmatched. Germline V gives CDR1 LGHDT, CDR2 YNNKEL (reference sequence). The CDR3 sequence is CASSHRTGLEKLFF. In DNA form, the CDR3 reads TGTGCCAGCAGCCACCGGACAGGTCTCGAAAAACTGTTTTTT.

The CDR3: CASSPLIEREGFEDTQYF. The CDR3 bases are TGTGCCAGCAGCCCGTTAATTGAGCGGGAGGGATTTGAAGATACGCAGTATTTT. This chain uses TRBV13 with TRBJ2-3; TRBD2 aligns across 10 bases. J lost 5 bases, V lost 5 bases, and 16 bases had no gene match. The CDR3 loop spans 18 amino acids. In germline, CDR1 is PRHDT, CDR2 FYEKMQ (reference sequence).

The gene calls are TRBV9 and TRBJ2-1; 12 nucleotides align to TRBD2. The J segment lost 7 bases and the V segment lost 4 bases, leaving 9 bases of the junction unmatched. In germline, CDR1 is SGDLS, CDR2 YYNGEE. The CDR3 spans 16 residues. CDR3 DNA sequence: TGTGCCAGCAGCTCTCGACTAGCGGGAGAAACGAATGAGCAGTTCTTC. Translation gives CASSSRLAGETNEQFF. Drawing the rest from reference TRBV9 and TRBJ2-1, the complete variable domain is DSGVTQTPKHLITATGQRVTLRCSPRSGDLSVYWYQQSLDQGLQFLIQYYNGEERAKGNILERFSAQQFPDLHSELNLSSLELGDSALYFCASSSRLAGETNEQFFGPGTRLTVL.

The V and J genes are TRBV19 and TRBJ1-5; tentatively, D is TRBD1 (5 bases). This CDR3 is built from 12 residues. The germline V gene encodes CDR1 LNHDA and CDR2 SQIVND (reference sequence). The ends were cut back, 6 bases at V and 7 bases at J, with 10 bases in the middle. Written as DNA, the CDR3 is TGTGCCAGTAGGGAGGGACGGCAGCCCCAGCATTTT. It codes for CASREGRQPQHF.

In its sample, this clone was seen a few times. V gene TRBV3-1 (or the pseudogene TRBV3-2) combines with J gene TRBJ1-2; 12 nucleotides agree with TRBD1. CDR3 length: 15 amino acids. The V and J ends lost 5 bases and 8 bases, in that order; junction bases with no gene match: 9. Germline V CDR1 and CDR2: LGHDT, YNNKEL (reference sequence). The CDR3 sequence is CASSYIGTGGGGYTF. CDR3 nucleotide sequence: TGTGCCAGCAGCTATATAGGGACAGGGGGCGGCGGCTACACCTTC.

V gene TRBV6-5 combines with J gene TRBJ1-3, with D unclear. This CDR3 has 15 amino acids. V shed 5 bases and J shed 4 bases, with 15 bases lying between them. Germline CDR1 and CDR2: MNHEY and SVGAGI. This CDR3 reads CASSRTGEGGNTIYF. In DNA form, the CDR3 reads TGTGCCAGCAGTAGGACCGGGGAGGGAGGAAACACCATATATTTT.

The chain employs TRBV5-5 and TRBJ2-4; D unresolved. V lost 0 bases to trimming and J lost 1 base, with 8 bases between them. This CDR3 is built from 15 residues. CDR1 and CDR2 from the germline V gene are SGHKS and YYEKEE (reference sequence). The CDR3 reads CASSLVLVAKNIQYF. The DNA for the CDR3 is TGTGCCAGCAGCTTGGTGCTAGTCGCCAAAAACATTCAGTACTTC.

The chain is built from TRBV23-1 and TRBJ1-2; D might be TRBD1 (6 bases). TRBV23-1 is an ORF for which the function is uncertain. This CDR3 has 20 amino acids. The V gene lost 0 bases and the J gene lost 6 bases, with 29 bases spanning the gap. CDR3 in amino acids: CASSQSKVRDRSSPVNGYTF. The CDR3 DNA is TGCGCCAGCAGTCAATCGAAAGTGAGAGACAGGTCCTCTCCAGTTAATGGCTACACCTTC.

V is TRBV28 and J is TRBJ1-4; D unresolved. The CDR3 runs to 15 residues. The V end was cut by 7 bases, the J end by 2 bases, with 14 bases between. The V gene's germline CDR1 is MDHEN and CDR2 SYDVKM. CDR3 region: CASTPHGPTNEKLFF. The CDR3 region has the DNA TGTGCCAGCACCCCCCACGGTCCCACTAATGAAAAACTGTTTTTT.

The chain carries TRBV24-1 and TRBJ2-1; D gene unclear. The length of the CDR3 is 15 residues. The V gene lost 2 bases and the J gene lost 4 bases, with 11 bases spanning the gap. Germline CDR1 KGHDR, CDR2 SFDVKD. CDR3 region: CATSDSGKTYNEQFF. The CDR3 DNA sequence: TGTGCCACCAGTGATTCAGGAAAAACTTACAATGAGCAGTTCTTC.

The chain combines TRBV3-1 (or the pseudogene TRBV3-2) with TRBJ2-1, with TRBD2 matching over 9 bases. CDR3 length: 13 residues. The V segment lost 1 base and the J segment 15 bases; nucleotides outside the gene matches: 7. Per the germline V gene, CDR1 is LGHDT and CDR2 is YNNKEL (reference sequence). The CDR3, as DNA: TGTGCCAGCAGCCAAGCGTCTGGGACTAGCCCGTTCTTC. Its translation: CASSQASGTSPFF.

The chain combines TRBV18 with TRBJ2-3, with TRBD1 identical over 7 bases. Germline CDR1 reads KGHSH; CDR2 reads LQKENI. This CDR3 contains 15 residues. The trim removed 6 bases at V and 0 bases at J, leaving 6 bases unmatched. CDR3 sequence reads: CASSLGGRSTDTQYF. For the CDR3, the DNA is TGTGCCAGCTCCCTAGGGGGCCGAAGCACAGATACGCAGTATTTT.

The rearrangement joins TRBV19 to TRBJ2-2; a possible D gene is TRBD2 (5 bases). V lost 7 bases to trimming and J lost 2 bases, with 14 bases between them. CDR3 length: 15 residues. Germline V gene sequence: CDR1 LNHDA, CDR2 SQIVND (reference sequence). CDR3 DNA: TGTGCCAGTAATTTCCGGACTGCCAACACCGGGGAGCTGTTTTTT. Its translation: CASNFRTANTGELFF.

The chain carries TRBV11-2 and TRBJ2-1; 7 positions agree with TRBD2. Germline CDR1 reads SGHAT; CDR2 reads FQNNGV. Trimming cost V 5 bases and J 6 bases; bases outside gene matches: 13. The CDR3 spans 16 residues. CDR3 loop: CASSAWPAGPRNEQFF. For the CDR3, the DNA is TGTGCCAGCAGCGCTTGGCCAGCGGGGCCCCGCAATGAGCAGTTCTTC.

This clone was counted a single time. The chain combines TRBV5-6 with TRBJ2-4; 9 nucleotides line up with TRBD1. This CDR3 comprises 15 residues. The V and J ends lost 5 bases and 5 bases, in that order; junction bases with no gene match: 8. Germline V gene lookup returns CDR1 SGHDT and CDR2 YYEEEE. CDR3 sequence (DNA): TGTGCCAGCAGACTAAGGGACAGGGTCGAAAACATTCAGTACTTC. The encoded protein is CASRLRDRVENIQYF.

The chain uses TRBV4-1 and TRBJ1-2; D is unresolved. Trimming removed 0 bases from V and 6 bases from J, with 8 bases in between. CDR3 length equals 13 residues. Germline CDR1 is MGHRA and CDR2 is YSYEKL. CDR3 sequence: CASSQEIRDGYTF. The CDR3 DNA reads TGCGCCAGCAGCCAAGAAATACGGGATGGCTACACCTTC.